A single count supports the clone carrying this T cell receptor (beta chain). This sample is drawn from a study of blood T cell repertoires in COVID-19. Study context: Samples came from the United States, Italy and Spain, spanning acute and convalescent COVID-19.

The study drew participants aged roughly 18 to 95 years from about two dozen US areas. Donors were grouped by their self-reported clinical history. Libraries were prepared by immunoSEQ multiplex PCR; TCRdb keeps only in-frame clonotypes and omits some of them. The table has fewer than 400,000 clones, under 95% seen once. The sequence came from a woman aged 25-40 years who had recovered from COVID-19. The sample consisted of PBMCs or T cells enriched from blood (not recorded which).

The CDR3 reads CASSFQGAGVAKNIQYF. The CDR3 DNA sequence: TGTGCCAGCAGCTTCCAGGGAGCGGGGGTAGCCAAAAACATTCAGTACTTC. The chain links TRBV7-8 to TRBJ2-4; 8 nucleotides agree with TRBD2. The junction had 7 bases not matched to a gene; V was cut back by 3 bases and J by 0 bases. The CDR3 covers 17 residues. Germline V gene data show CDR1 as SGHVS and CDR2 as FQNEAQ.